One sample yielded the 10 T cell receptor beta chains listed below, sequenced in a study of blood T cell repertoires in COVID-19 (dated by TCRdb to 2018 to 2021). The method was the immunoSEQ multiplex PCR assay. As stored in TCRdb, this immuneACCESS dataset retains in-frame rearrangements with V and J assigned. A fraction of the clones does not appear; measured against another copy, unresolved V genes explain less than half of the discrepancy, and the remainder lacks a known reason. Present in this sample are a few hundred thousand clones, around 84% of which were seen just once. Jointly, the top ten make up roughly 10% of the sample. Sample: PBMCs or T cells enriched from blood (not recorded which). The receptors were gathered from a woman between 18 and 29 years old who had recovered from COVID-19.

The gene calls are TRBV2 and TRBJ1-5; D might be TRBD1 (6 bases). The CDR3 is 13 amino acids. Germline V gives CDR1 SNHLY, CDR2 FYNNEI. V was shortened by 6 bases and J by 5 bases, with 11 bases between the two germline ends. CDR3 nucleotides: TGTGCCAGCAGCAGACAGGTGGATCAGCCCCAGCATTTT. As protein: CASSRQVDQPQHF.

The CDR3 DNA reads as TGTGCCAGCAGCTTAGTGGGCCAGTCTAACGAGCAGTACTTC. It codes for CASSLVGQSNEQYF. V and J are TRBV7-8 and TRBJ2-7; D not resolved. The germline CDR1 and CDR2 sequences are SGHVS and FQNEAQ. V was cut by 1 base and J by 5 bases, with 12 bases left in between. The CDR3 is 14 residues long.

V usage is TRBV7-8 and J usage is TRBJ1-5, with 7 bases identical to TRBD1. J lost 9 bases, V lost 1 base, and 6 bases had no gene match. CDR1 is SGHVS, CDR2 FQNEAQ, per germline. The CDR3 runs to 14 residues. The CDR3 loop is CASSLERGRGPQHF. As DNA, the CDR3 is TGTGCCAGCAGCTTAGAAAGGGGGCGGGGGCCCCAGCATTTT.

V and J are TRBV18 and TRBJ1-5, with a possible D match to TRBD1 (5 bases). With 1 base removed from V and 6 bases from J, the gap between germline ends came to 13 bases. Per the germline V gene, CDR1 is KGHSH and CDR2 is LQKENI. The CDR3 extends over 15 amino acids. The CDR3 nucleotides are TGTGCCAGCTCACCACTCGCAGGGCAGGGTCAGCCCCAGCATTTT. Its translation is CASSPLAGQGQPQHF. Full variable domain (outside the CDR3, taken from reference TRBV18 and TRBJ1-5): NAGVMQNPRHLVRRRGQEARLRCSPMKGHSHVYWYRQLPEEGLKFMVYLQKENIIDESGMPKERFSAEFPKEGPSILRIQQVVRGDSAAYFCASSPLAGQGQPQHFGDGTRLSIL.

CDR3 in amino acids: CASSPGGTTSIYNEQFF. DNA for the CDR3: TGTGCCAGCAGTCCGGGAGGGACCACCTCCATTTACAATGAGCAGTTCTTC. The chain has TRBV28 and TRBJ2-1, with 8 nucleotides matching TRBD2. The CDR3 has 17 residues. Germline loops: CDR1 MDHEN, CDR2 SYDVKM. Trimming took 5 bases from V and 4 from J; bases not matched to a gene: 13.

The chain combines TRBV2 with TRBJ1-5; the D gene is possibly TRBD1 (5 bases). The CDR3 contains 16 residues. Trimming removed 4 bases from V and 2 bases from J, with 15 bases in between. CDR1 and CDR2 from the germline V gene are SNHLY and FYNNEI. CDR3 coding DNA: TGTGCCAGCAGTGTTCAGGGCGGTAGGGGCAATCAGCCCCAGCATTTT. Translation gives CASSVQGGRGNQPQHF.

The chain uses TRBV7-4 and TRBJ2-7, with a tentative D call TRBD1 (6 bases). The CDR3 totals 18 residues. In germline, CDR1 is SGHVT, CDR2 SQSDAQ. V was shortened by 1 base and J by 6 bases, with 25 bases between the two germline ends. CDR3 loop: CASSLGSRSGGGSGEQYF. Here the CDR3 DNA reads TGTGCCAGCAGCTTAGGAAGTAGGAGTGGGGGCGGATCAGGCGAGCAGTACTTC.

In DNA, the CDR3 is TGTGCCAGCGGGCAGGACAGGTATGCAGCTTTCTTT. Protein sequence: CASGQDRYAAFF. The chain carries TRBV6-5 and TRBJ1-1; 7 bases map to TRBD1. This CDR3 contains 12 residues. Trimming took 8 bases from V and 10 from J; bases not matched to a gene: 10. Germline CDR1 MNHEY, CDR2 SVGAGI.

This chain links TRBV28 with TRBJ2-7; D not resolved. The CDR3 is made up of 16 amino acids. V lost 3 bases, J lost 2 bases, and 17 bases lay in between. Germline assignment: CDR1 MDHEN and CDR2 SYDVKM. The CDR3 DNA reads TGTGCCAGCAGTTTCGCCTTAGCTGAGTTAACCTACGAGCAGTACTTC. Its protein product is CASSFALAELTYEQYF. The whole variable domain, remainder taken from reference TRBV28 and TRBJ2-7, is DVKVTQSSRYLVKRTGEKVFLECVQDMDHENMFWYRQDPGLGLRLIYFSYDVKMKEKGDIPEGYSVSREKKERFSLILESASTNQTSMYLCASSFALAELTYEQYFGPGTRLTVT.

The chain joins TRBV4-1 to TRBJ2-6, with D possibly matching TRBD2 (6 bases). The CDR3 is 17 residues long. The V and J ends lost 2 bases and 4 bases respectively, with 15 bases between them. The germline V gene has CDR1 MGHRA and CDR2 YSYEKL. CDR3 bases: TGCGCCAGCAGCCAACGAAGCGGGCCGCGAGGGGCCAACGTCCTGACTTTC. It codes for CASSQRSGPRGANVLTF.